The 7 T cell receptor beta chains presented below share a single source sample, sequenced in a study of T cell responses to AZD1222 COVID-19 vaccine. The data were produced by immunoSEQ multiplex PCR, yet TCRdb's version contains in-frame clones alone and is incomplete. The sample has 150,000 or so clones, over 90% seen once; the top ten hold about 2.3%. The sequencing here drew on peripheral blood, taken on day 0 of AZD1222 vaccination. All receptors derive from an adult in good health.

For the CDR3, the DNA is TGTGCCAGCAGTGAAGACTCAGGGGGCGACTATGGCTACACCTTC. Its protein product is CASSEDSGGDYGYTF. The chain joins TRBV2 to TRBJ1-2, with 8 bases that match TRBD1. Trimming removed 1 base from V and 3 bases from J; junction bases left unmatched: 4. Germline CDR1 reads SNHLY; CDR2 reads FYNNEI. This CDR3 has 15 amino acids.

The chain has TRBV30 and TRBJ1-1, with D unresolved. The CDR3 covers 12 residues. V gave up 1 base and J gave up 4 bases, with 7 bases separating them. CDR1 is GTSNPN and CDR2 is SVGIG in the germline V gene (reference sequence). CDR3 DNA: TGTGCCTGGAGTGCGGGTTCCACTGAAGCTTTCTTT. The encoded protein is CAWSAGSTEAFF. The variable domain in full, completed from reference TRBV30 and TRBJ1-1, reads SQTIHQWPATLVQPVGSPLSLECTVEGTSNPNLYWYRQAAGRGLQLLFYSVGIGQISSEVPQNLSASRPQDRQFILSSKKLLLSDSGFYLCAWSAGSTEAFFGQGTRLTVV.

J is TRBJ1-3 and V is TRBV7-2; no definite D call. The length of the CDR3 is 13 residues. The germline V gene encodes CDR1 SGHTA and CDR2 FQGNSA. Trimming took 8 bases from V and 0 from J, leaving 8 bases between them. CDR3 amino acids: CASGMSSGNTIYF. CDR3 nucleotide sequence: TGTGCCAGCGGGATGAGCTCTGGAAACACCATATATTTT.

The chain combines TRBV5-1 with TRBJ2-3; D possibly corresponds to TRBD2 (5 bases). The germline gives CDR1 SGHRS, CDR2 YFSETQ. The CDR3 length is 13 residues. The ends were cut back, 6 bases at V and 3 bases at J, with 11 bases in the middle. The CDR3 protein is CASNGGVTDTQYF. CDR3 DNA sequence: TGCGCCAGCAATGGAGGCGTTACAGATACGCAGTATTTT.

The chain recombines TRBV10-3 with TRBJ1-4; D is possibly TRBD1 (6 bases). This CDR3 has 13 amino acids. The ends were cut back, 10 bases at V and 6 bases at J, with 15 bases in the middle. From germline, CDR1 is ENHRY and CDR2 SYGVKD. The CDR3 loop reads CATKGGYYEKLFF. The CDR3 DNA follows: TGTGCCACTAAGGGGGGGTATTATGAAAAACTGTTTTTT.

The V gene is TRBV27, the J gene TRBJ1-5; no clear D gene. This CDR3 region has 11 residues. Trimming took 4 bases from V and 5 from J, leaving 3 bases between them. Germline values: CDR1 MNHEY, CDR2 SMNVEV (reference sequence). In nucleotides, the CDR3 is TGTGCCAGCAGTTGGGATCAGCCCCAGCATTTT. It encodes CASSWDQPQHF.

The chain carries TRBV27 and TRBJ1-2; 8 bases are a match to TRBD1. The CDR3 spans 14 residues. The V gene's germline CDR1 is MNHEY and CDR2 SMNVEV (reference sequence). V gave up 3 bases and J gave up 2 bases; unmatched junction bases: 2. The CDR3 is CASSFDRGNYGYTF. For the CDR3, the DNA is TGTGCCAGCAGTTTCGACAGGGGAAACTATGGCTACACCTTC.